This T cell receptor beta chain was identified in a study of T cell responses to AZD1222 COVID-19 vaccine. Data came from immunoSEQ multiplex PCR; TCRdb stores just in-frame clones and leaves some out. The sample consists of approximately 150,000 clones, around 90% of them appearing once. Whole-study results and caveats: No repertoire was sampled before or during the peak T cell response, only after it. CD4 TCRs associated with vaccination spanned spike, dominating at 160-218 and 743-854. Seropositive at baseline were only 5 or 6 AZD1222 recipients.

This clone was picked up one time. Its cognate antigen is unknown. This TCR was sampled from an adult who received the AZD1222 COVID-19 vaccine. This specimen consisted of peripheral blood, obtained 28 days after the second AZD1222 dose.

As DNA, the CDR3 is TGTGCCAGCAGTTCCTCGACAGGGTATCATTCACCCCTCCACTTT. Encoded protein: CASSSSTGYHSPLHF. The V and J genes are TRBV28 and TRBJ1-6, with TRBD1 identical over 7 bases. Germline-derived CDR1 and CDR2 are MDHEN and SYDVKM. The V segment lost 4 bases and the J segment 8 bases; nucleotides outside the gene matches: 8. The CDR3 contains 15 residues.